These T cell receptor beta chains were read from a single sample in a study of sequential checkpoint blockade in melanoma. Clones were sequenced by immunoSEQ multiplex PCR, and TCRdb holds only the in-frame ones, with some missing. Of around 8,000 clones listed, less than 70% are singletons. Here the sequenced sample was CD8+ T cells sorted from blood (inferred from file names), taken from a patient given nivolumab and ipilimumab in sequence. The receptor source for this set is a human patient with melanoma. Some clones in this sample may be carry-over from other donors' samples. The CDR3 runs from the conserved cysteine through the conserved F or W. The D gene is left open where the match is weak. Expanded clones are given a class, and other clones once, few, many or no size at all.

D: -
J: TRBJ2-7
length: 17
V: TRBV7-3
size: -
CDR3: CASSSKKTVSVAYEQYF
DNA: TGTGCCAGCAGCTCAAAAAAGACTGTGAGCGTCGCCTACGAGCAGTACTTC

D: TRBD2
J: TRBJ2-7
length: 15
V: TRBV7-9
size: -
CDR3: CASSLAGGSSYEQYF
DNA: TGTGCCAGCAGCTTAGCGGGGGGGAGCTCCTACGAGCAGTACTTC

D: -
J: TRBJ2-7
length: 12
V: TRBV5-4
size: -
CDR3: CASSQALGEQYF
DNA: TGTGCCAGCAGCCAGGCGTTAGGAGAGCAGTACTTC

D: -
J: TRBJ1-1
length: 15
V: TRBV9
size: -
CDR3: CASSVLGGWGTEAFF
DNA: TGTGCCAGCAGCGTCCTGGGGGGTTGGGGCACTGAAGCTTTCTTT

D: -
J: TRBJ2-7
length: 14
V: TRBV4-3
size: -
CDR3: CASSQGTVSYEQYF
DNA: TGCGCCAGCAGCCAAGGGACAGTCTCCTACGAGCAGTACTTC

D: TRBD1
J: TRBJ2-7
length: 14
V: TRBV18
size: -
CDR3: CASSRGTEYYEQYF
DNA: TGTGCCAGCTCACGGGGGACAGAGTACTACGAGCAGTACTTC

D: -
J: TRBJ1-1
length: 13
V: TRBV4-1
size: -
CDR3: CASSHGQNTEAFF
DNA: TGCGCCAGCAGCCATGGACAGAACACTGAAGCTTTCTTT

D: -
J: TRBJ1-1
length: 13
V: TRBV7-9
size: -
CDR3: CASSLVAGREAFF
DNA: TGTGCCAGCAGCTTAGTGGCGGGACGCGAAGCTTTCTTT

D: TRBD1
J: TRBJ2-7
length: 14
V: TRBV25-1
size: -
CDR3: CASRGDRATYEQYF
DNA: TGTGCCAGCAGGGGGGACAGGGCCACCTACGAGCAGTACTTC

D: -
J: TRBJ2-7
length: 14
V: TRBV2
size: -
CDR3: CASSEPTGPYEQYF
DNA: TGTGCCAGCAGTGAACCGACAGGACCCTACGAGCAGTACTTC

D: TRBD1
J: TRBJ1-6
length: 14
V: TRBV7-9
size: -
CDR3: CASSRQQGNSPLHF
DNA: TGTGCCAGCAGCCGACAACAGGGGAATTCACCCCTCCACTTT

D: -
J: TRBJ2-7
length: 14
V: TRBV7-2
size: -
CDR3: CASSLSRREAEQYF
DNA: TGTGCCAGCAGCTTATCGCGCAGGGAAGCCGAGCAGTACTTC

D: TRBD1
J: TRBJ2-7
length: 18
V: TRBV4-1
size: few
CDR3: CASSQEQSGTGFSYEQYF
DNA: TGCGCCAGCAGCCAGGAACAGTCCGGGACAGGATTCTCCTACGAGCAGTACTTC

D: TRBD1
J: TRBJ2-7
length: 15
V: TRBV7-9
size: once
CDR3: CASSSGQISSYEQYF
DNA: TGTGCCAGCAGCTCGGGACAGATCAGCTCCTACGAGCAGTACTTC

D: TRBD1
J: TRBJ2-7
length: 18
V: TRBV27
size: -
CDR3: CAGYTGTGPTSFLYEQYF
DNA: TGTGCCGGTTATACCGGGACAGGGCCTACTTCTTTTCTCTACGAGCAGTACTTC

D: TRBD1
J: TRBJ1-2
length: 14
V: TRBV9
size: few
CDR3: CASSGQGKFYGYTF
DNA: TGTGCCAGCAGCGGACAGGGGAAGTTCTATGGCTACACCTTC

D: TRBD1
J: TRBJ1-2
length: 12
V: TRBV29-1
size: few
CDR3: CSTKTGAGGYTF
DNA: TGCAGCACGAAGACAGGGGCAGGAGGCTACACCTTC

D: TRBD1
J: TRBJ1-1
length: 12
V: TRBV27
size: -
CDR3: CASRGTATEAFF
DNA: TGTGCCAGCAGGGGGACAGCTACTGAAGCTTTCTTT

D: -
J: TRBJ2-7
length: 13
V: TRBV6-4
size: -
CDR3: CASSSDAGYEQYF
DNA: TGTGCCAGCAGTTCTGACGCGGGCTACGAGCAGTACTTC

D: -
J: TRBJ1-1
length: 13
V: TRBV19
size: once
CDR3: CASSVGRNTEAFF
DNA: TGTGCCAGTAGTGTGGGCAGGAACACTGAAGCTTTCTTT

D: -
J: TRBJ1-4
length: 14
V: TRBV9
size: -
CDR3: CASSVAQGGEKLFF
DNA: TGTGCCAGCAGCGTAGCACAGGGCGGGGAAAAACTGTTTTTT

D: -
J: TRBJ2-7
length: 15
V: TRBV6-5
size: -
CDR3: CASSYSKRVWYEQYF
DNA: TGTGCCAGCAGTTACTCGAAGCGTGTGTGGTACGAGCAGTACTTC

D: -
J: TRBJ1-2
length: 11
V: TRBV7-9
size: -
CDR3: CASSSLYGYTF
DNA: TGTGCCAGCAGCTCTCTATATGGCTACACCTTC

D: -
J: TRBJ1-2
length: 16
V: TRBV5-1
size: few
CDR3: CASSTAAGQSNYGYTF
DNA: TGCGCCAGCAGCACGGCCGCGGGGCAGTCGAACTATGGCTACACCTTC

D: -
J: TRBJ2-7
length: 12
V: TRBV29-1
size: -
CDR3: CSVEGQPYEQYF
DNA: TGCAGCGTTGAAGGACAGCCCTACGAGCAGTACTTC

D: -
J: TRBJ2-1
length: 15
V: TRBV5-5
size: -
CDR3: CASSLVSRAINEQFF
DNA: TGTGCCAGCAGCTTGGTATCCCGAGCGATCAATGAGCAGTTCTTC

D: TRBD1
J: TRBJ2-7
length: 14
V: TRBV5-1
size: -
CDR3: CASSSEDRGYEQYF
DNA: TGCGCCAGCAGCTCAGAAGACAGGGGCTACGAGCAGTACTTC

D: -
J: TRBJ2-7
length: 12
V: TRBV19
size: -
CDR3: CASSADSNEQYF
DNA: TGTGCCAGTAGTGCCGACAGTAACGAGCAGTACTTC

D: -
J: TRBJ1-2
length: 15
V: TRBV2
size: few
CDR3: CASNIRGSDMYGYTF
DNA: TGTGCCAGCAACATCAGGGGCTCCGATATGTATGGCTACACCTTC

D: TRBD1
J: TRBJ2-7
length: 15
V: TRBV5-4
size: few
CDR3: CASRSTGTGTYEQYF
DNA: TGTGCCAGCAGGTCCACCGGGACAGGGACCTACGAGCAGTACTTC

D: -
J: TRBJ2-7
length: 15
V: TRBV15
size: few
CDR3: CATSRGQATSYEQYF
DNA: TGTGCCACCAGCAGAGGACAGGCGACCTCCTACGAGCAGTACTTC

D: TRBD1
J: TRBJ1-3
length: 18
V: TRBV28
size: -
CDR3: CASSFPRTGGFAGNTIYF
DNA: TGTGCCAGCAGTTTTCCCCGGACAGGGGGTTTCGCTGGAAACACCATATATTTT

D: -
J: TRBJ2-7
length: 12
V: TRBV7-9
size: -
CDR3: CASSPRGYEQYF
DNA: TGTGCCAGCAGCCCCCGGGGGTACGAGCAGTACTTC

D: -
J: TRBJ2-7
length: 15
V: TRBV28
size: few
CDR3: CASSLRHSTGREQYF
DNA: TGTGCCAGCAGTTTACGCCACTCTACAGGGCGTGAGCAGTACTTC

D: TRBD2
J: TRBJ2-7
length: 14
V: TRBV9
size: -
CDR3: CASSVEAGGYEQYF
DNA: TGTGCCAGCAGCGTAGAAGCGGGGGGGTACGAGCAGTACTTC

D: -
J: TRBJ1-1
length: 16
V: TRBV10-3
size: -
CDR3: CAISESSQTVGTEAFF
DNA: TGTGCCATCAGTGAGTCGAGCCAGACTGTGGGCACTGAAGCTTTCTTT

D: -
J: TRBJ1-6
length: 14
V: TRBV5-4
size: -
CDR3: CASSSGTIRSPLHF
DNA: TGTGCCAGCAGCTCCGGGACAATTCGATCACCCCTCCACTTT

D: -
J: TRBJ1-2
length: 14
V: TRBV7-8
size: few
CDR3: CASSLAGAGPGYTF
DNA: TGTGCCAGCAGCTTAGCAGGGGCCGGGCCTGGCTACACCTTC

D: TRBD1
J: TRBJ2-6
length: 19
V: TRBV9
size: -
CDR3: CASSVALDRESSGANVLTF
DNA: TGTGCCAGCAGCGTTGCCCTGGACAGGGAAAGCTCTGGGGCCAACGTCCTGACTTTC

D: TRBD1
J: TRBJ1-3
length: 16
V: TRBV15
size: -
CDR3: CATSRKQGAAGNTIYF
DNA: TGTGCCACCAGCAGGAAACAGGGGGCGGCGGGAAACACCATATATTTT

D: TRBD2
J: TRBJ2-1
length: 16
V: TRBV7-6
size: once
CDR3: CASSGRLAGLPDEQFF
DNA: TGTGCCAGCAGCGGGCGACTAGCGGGGCTCCCCGATGAGCAGTTCTTC

D: TRBD1
J: TRBJ1-4
length: 17
V: TRBV5-1
size: once
CDR3: CASSPTGWFNLNEKLFF
DNA: TGCGCCAGCAGCCCGACAGGGTGGTTTAACTTGAATGAAAAACTGTTTTTT

D: -
J: TRBJ1-1
length: 14
V: TRBV27
size: once
CDR3: CASSLIDRLTEAFF
DNA: TGTGCCAGCAGTTTGATAGATCGCTTGACTGAAGCTTTCTTT

D: -
J: TRBJ2-7
length: 12
V: TRBV7-9
size: -
CDR3: CASSPHRYEQYF
DNA: TGTGCCAGCAGCCCACACAGGTACGAGCAGTACTTC

D: -
J: TRBJ1-1
length: 13
V: TRBV6-1
size: -
CDR3: CASSETQNTEAFF
DNA: TGTGCCAGCAGTGAAACTCAGAACACTGAAGCTTTCTTT